This T cell receptor beta chain was identified in a study of shared clonotypes between healthy human individuals. Method: immunoSEQ multiplex PCR; TCRdb's copy keeps in-frame clones and lacks some. Of about 1.1 million clones detected, about 72% appear once; the ten largest clones hold 0.89%. This TCR derives from a man aged 18 to 30 in good health. Some clones in this sample may be carry-over from other donors' samples. Material for sequencing was memory CD4+ T cells from PBMCs. Documented subset: CD45RA-negative fraction.

The CDR3 spells CASSEGGGDQYF. DNA of the CDR3: TGTGCCAGCTCGGAAGGAGGCGGAGACCAGTACTTC. This chain connects TRBV18 to TRBJ2-7, with D maybe TRBD2 (5 bases). The length of the CDR3 is 12 residues. The V gene's germline CDR1 is KGHSH and CDR2 LQKENI. Trimming removed 6 bases from V and 10 bases from J, with 16 bases in between.